Below, 18 T cell receptor beta chains from the same sample are listed, as sequenced in a study of early T cells in non-severe SARS-CoV-2 infection. TCRdb reprocessed the 5' RACE reads via MiXCR and lists one record per CDR3 protein. The table includes about 120,000 distinct CDR3 sequences, 10% to 15% detected once. The source material was whole blood, sampled at baseline. These receptors were obtained from an adult who was a healthcare worker with PCR-confirmed SARS-CoV-2 infection or an uninfected control (not recorded which).

This clonotype was detected only a few times. The chain combines TRBV6-7 with TRBJ2-7; D is tentatively TRBD1 or TRBD2 (5 bases each). TRBV6-7 falls under the ORF class, with uncertain function. V dropped 2 bases and J dropped 7 bases, with 18 bases sitting between them. The CDR3 contains 15 residues. The CDR3 DNA follows: TGTGCCAGCAGTTACCCGGGGCCGGCGGTGGAAGAGCAGTACTTC. Translation: CASSYPGPAVEEQYF.

This clonotype was found many times. The chain links TRBV7-2 to TRBJ2-3; the match to TRBD2 covers 9 bases. CDR1 is SGHTA and CDR2 is FQGNSA in the germline V gene. Trimming removed 5 bases from V and 7 bases from J; junction bases left unmatched: 10. The CDR3 has 15 residues. The chain's CDR3 is CASSPRLAAENTQYF. In nucleotides, the CDR3 is TGTGCCAGCAGCCCAAGACTAGCGGCTGAAAATACGCAGTATTTT.

This clonotype was observed a few times. The J gene is TRBJ2-1, the V gene TRBV19, with no clear D. The CDR3 is 13 amino acids. The germline V and J ends were trimmed by 5 bases and 3 bases, with 8 bases remaining between them. Per the germline V gene, CDR1 is LNHDA and CDR2 is SQIVND (reference sequence). The CDR3 nucleotides are TGTGCCAGTAGTGTGGGAAACTACAATGAGCAGTTCTTC. This translates into CASSVGNYNEQFF.

This clonotype turned up a few times. The J gene is TRBJ1-2, the V gene TRBV7-3; D might be TRBD1 (6 bases). V shed 1 base and J shed 8 bases, with 14 bases lying between them. CDR1 SGHTA and CDR2 FQGTGA come from the germline V gene. This CDR3 comprises 14 residues. Here the CDR3 reads CASSLSGGGEGYTF. The CDR3 nucleotides read TGTGCCAGCAGCTTAAGCGGTGGGGGCGAGGGCTACACCTTC.

This clonotype was counted ten times or more. The CDR3 DNA reads as TGCGCCAGCAGCCCGGTACAGGGGGCCTATGGCTACACCTTC. Translation gives CASSPVQGAYGYTF. This sequence joins TRBV5-1 and TRBJ1-2; 9 bases match TRBD1. This CDR3 contains 14 residues. Trimming removed 4 bases from V and 4 bases from J; junction bases left unmatched: 5. CDR1 and CDR2 from the germline V gene are SGHRS and YFSETQ.

The J gene is TRBJ2-5, the V gene TRBV5-4; TRBD1 might be the D (5 bases). The CDR3 has 15 residues. Trimming stripped 3 bases from V and 2 bases from J, with 14 bases between. The germline V gene has CDR1 SGHNT and CDR2 YYREEE (reference sequence). The CDR3 bases are TGTGCCAGCAGCTCGGTTCCGACAGAGCAAGAGACCCAGTACTTC. It codes for CASSSVPTEQETQYF.

A few counts support this clonotype. This sequence joins TRBV3-1 and TRBJ1-1, with a tentative D call TRBD1 (5 bases). The CDR3 totals 14 residues. CDR1 LGHDT and CDR2 YNNKEL come from the germline V gene (reference sequence). The V end lost 0 bases, the J end lost 5 bases, and 10 bases lay between the germline ends. The CDR3 reads CASSQDRAGTEAFF. The CDR3 DNA reads as TGTGCCAGCAGCCAAGACAGGGCGGGGACTGAAGCTTTCTTT.

This clonotype has a count of ten or more. The genes are TRBV12-3 or TRBV12-4 and TRBJ1-3; TRBD1 is a possible D gene (6 bases). Between the trimmed V and J ends, which lost 3 bases and 4 bases, there was a span of 13 bases. There are 15 residues in the CDR3. The CDR3 bases are TGTGCCAGCAGTTTGACAGGCGGGAGGGGAAACACCATATATTTT. Translated, it gives CASSLTGGRGNTIYF.

The sample holds many counts of this clonotype. The chain couples TRBV6-4 to TRBJ1-1, with D hard to call. This CDR3 comprises 13 residues. Germline V gene lookup returns CDR1 MRHNA and CDR2 SNTAGT. V was clipped by 1 base and J by 7 bases, with 10 bases between them. The CDR3 reads CASSDLLDGEAFF. The CDR3 DNA sequence: TGTGCCAGCAGTGACTTGCTAGACGGTGAAGCTTTCTTT.

This clonotype has just a few counts. The chain is built from TRBV20-1 and TRBJ2-1, with 12 bases identical to TRBD2. V dropped 5 bases and J dropped 10; count of bases not matched to a gene: 12. In germline, CDR1 is DFQATT, CDR2 SNEGSKA (reference sequence). This CDR3 region has 15 residues. CDR3 residues: CSAGSLAGGHVEQFF. As DNA, the CDR3 is TGCAGTGCTGGGAGCCTAGCGGGGGGGCATGTAGAGCAGTTCTTC.

The chain carries TRBV30 and TRBJ2-5; D is possibly TRBD1 (6 bases). CDR1 and CDR2 (germline): GTSNPN, SVGIG (reference sequence). This CDR3 is built from 18 residues. Trimming removed 1 base from V and 3 bases from J, with 24 bases in between. The CDR3 loop reads CAWSAYGQRRYQKETQYF. The DNA for the CDR3 is TGTGCCTGGAGTGCCTACGGACAGCGGCGATACCAGAAAGAGACCCAGTACTTC. The entire variable domain, with the rest obtained from reference TRBV30 and TRBJ2-5, is as follows: SQTIHQWPATLVQPVGSPLSLECTVEGTSNPNLYWYRQAAGRGLQLLFYSVGIGQISSEVPQNLSASRPQDRQFILSSKKLLLSDSGFYLCAWSAYGQRRYQKETQYFGPGTRLLVL.

This clonotype was recorded many times. This CDR3 is CASSLSRAFPNQPQHF. DNA for the CDR3: TGCGCCAGCAGCCTATCTCGGGCCTTCCCCAATCAGCCCCAGCATTTT. The chain links TRBV4-1 to TRBJ1-5, with no clear D. The V end lost 4 bases, the J end lost 3 bases, and 16 bases lay between the germline ends. The CDR3 extends over 16 amino acids. Germline V CDR1 and CDR2: MGHRA, YSYEKL.

J is TRBJ2-7 and V is TRBV27; the D gene is possibly TRBD1 (5 bases). Between the trimmed V and J ends, which lost 0 bases and 0 bases, there was a span of 9 bases. Germline V gene data show CDR1 as MNHEY and CDR2 as SMNVEV (reference sequence). This CDR3 contains 15 residues. This chain's CDR3 is CASSLSSTDSYEQYF. In DNA, the CDR3 is TGTGCCAGCAGTTTATCATCGACAGACTCCTACGAGCAGTACTTC.

The rearrangement joins TRBV6-5 to TRBJ2-1; D is tentatively TRBD1 or TRBD2 (5 bases each). Germline V gene lookup returns CDR1 MNHEY and CDR2 SVGAGI. This CDR3 has 15 amino acids. Trimming shortened V by 0 bases and J by 5 bases, and 11 bases separated the two germline ends. The CDR3 DNA follows: TGTGCCAGCAGTTACTCGACGTGGGGGAACAATGAGCAGTTCTTC. Translated: CASSYSTWGNNEQFF.

The genes are TRBV5-4 and TRBJ2-4, with D possibly matching TRBD2 (5 bases). In germline, CDR1 is SGHNT, CDR2 YYREEE (reference sequence). CDR3 length: 14 amino acids. Between the trimmed V and J ends, which lost 4 bases and 0 bases, there was a span of 8 bases. The DNA for the CDR3 is TGTGCCAGCAGCGCCGGACTAGCCAAAAACATTCAGTACTTC. Translation: CASSAGLAKNIQYF.

V gene TRBV7-2 combines with J gene TRBJ2-7; tentative D call: TRBD1 (6 bases). This CDR3 spans 15 amino acids. Germline-derived CDR1 and CDR2 are SGHTA and FQGNSA. The ends were cut back, 5 bases at V and 2 bases at J, with 16 bases in the middle. The chain's CDR3 is CASSQHRASTYEQYF. In nucleotides, the CDR3 is TGTGCCAGCAGCCAGCACAGGGCCTCCACCTACGAGCAGTACTTC.

This clonotype appeared a few times. The chain has TRBV7-9 and TRBJ1-2; D perhaps matches TRBD1 (6 bases). This CDR3 is built from 17 residues. The germline gives CDR1 SEHNR, CDR2 FQNEAQ (reference sequence). Trimming left V 2 bases short and J 3 bases short, with 19 bases between. The CDR3 reads CASSLPTRGALDYGYTF. For the CDR3, the DNA is TGTGCCAGCAGCTTACCGACACGGGGGGCCCTGGACTATGGCTACACCTTC.

The chain has TRBV20-1 and TRBJ2-7; 7 bases agree with TRBD2. The CDR3 has 14 residues. Germline CDR1 reads DFQATT; CDR2 reads SNEGSKA (reference sequence). The junction had 6 bases not matched to a gene; V was cut back by 4 bases and J by 0 bases. The CDR3 DNA reads as TGCAGTGCTACGACTAGCAGGAGCTCCTACGAGCAGTACTTC. Protein product: CSATTSRSSYEQYF.